The T cell receptor (beta chain) described here comes from a study of cytomegalovirus exposure and HLA in healthy donors. Points from the study as a whole: First-cohort TCR clusters tended to co-occur in the 90 to 150 validation repertoires, a later analysis found.

Donors were drawn from the 120-subject validation cohort, separate from the roughly 670-subject first cohort. Turning to this clone: What it binds is not known.

Clones were read by immunoSEQ multiplex PCR, and TCRdb kept only the in-frame ones, dropping some. The profile covers approximately 130,000 clones, with over 85% appearing a single time and approximately 2.1% taken by the ten largest. V dropped 1 base and J dropped 3 bases, with 8 bases sitting between them. The germline V gene has CDR1 SGHAT and CDR2 FQNNGV. This CDR3 spans 14 amino acids. The specimen sequenced was PBMCs. The rearrangement uses TRBV11-2 and TRBJ2-3, with D maybe TRBD2 (6 bases). This TCR derives from a young woman in good health and CMV-seronegative. CDR3 DNA sequence: TGTGCCAGCAGCTTAGGACTAGATACAGATACGCAGTATTTT. It is translated as CASSLGLDTDTQYF.